This T cell receptor beta chain comes out of a study of cytomegalovirus exposure and HLA in healthy donors (dated by TCRdb to 2016 to 2017). Concerning the study at large: In an earlier analysis of some 550 of the donors, about 270 Gb of sequence data and 100 million or so unique TCR beta sequences from about 190 million T cells were reported. Approximately 300 gigabases of sequencing data and roughly 90 million unique TCR sequences were included in an early release covering 500 to 750 HLA-typed donors. Among the roughly 380 genotyped donors, approximately 81% belonged to the genetic ancestry cluster associated with self-reported Caucasian donors. The study aimed to test whether signatures of past pathogen exposure could be identified by cataloging public T cell receptors. The study used immunosequencing to profile the T cell repertoires of 600 to 850 subjects and linked those repertoires to cytomegalovirus serostatus. In addition to the first cohort of 650 to 800 subjects, a separate validation cohort of 120 different subjects was used. High-throughput TCR immunosequencing, statistical association of individual TCRs with disease status, and machine learning were combined to predict cytomegalovirus infection status. In a later analysis, previously published TCR beta repertoires from 666 donors were re-analyzed and high-resolution HLA genotyping was added so that TCR occurrence patterns could be studied. Rather than using new phenotypic data, the later analysis identified candidate immune exposures from TCR beta sequences and from how often those sequences occurred across donors. To decide whether each TCR beta V gene segment behaved as functional or pseudogenic, an earlier analysis of fewer than 750 of the donors relied on high-throughput TCR beta sequencing. Donor age, sex, ethnicity and CMV serostatus were collected together with the repertoire data. Genome-wide SNP genotypes for about 65% of the 666 donors were used in a later genetic analysis, which treated that subset as a discovery cohort. All discovery cohort repertoires had been generated using a single sequencing platform. Both class I and class II loci were covered by HLA typing, at four-digit resolution. Typing coverage differed by locus: A, B, C, DRB1 and DQB1 were typed in roughly 620-640 donors, DQA1 in approximately 520, DPA1 in approximately 610, and DPB1 in just under 490. About five DR-DQ haplotypes were handled as single units for association and clustering because linkage in the cohort was strong. Among about 370 genotyped donors of the cohort, an average of approximately 240,000 unique TCR beta nucleotide sequences was sequenced per donor, of which approximately 18% were non-productive. Study-wide conclusions, independent of this receptor: A further reported finding was that TCR beta sequences accurately predicted the HLA-A and HLA-B alleles for most subjects in the first cohort. The only immune exposure information available for the cohort was CMV serostatus. Linkage disequilibrium might explain the correlated functional status among segregating V segments, but an unknown experimental factor could not be ruled out. The 87-base-pair reads could not distinguish some IMGT-functional V segments, including TRBV6-2 and TRBV6-3, so those segments were excluded. Several of the top co-occurrence clusters appeared to be linked to parvovirus B19, influenza, CMV and Epstein-Barr virus, according to a later analysis. The earlier analysis of fewer than 750 of the donors excluded some 15 rarely observed V segments, including chromosome 9 orphons, because counts were too low. The classifier was reported to diagnose cytomegalovirus status with high specificity and sensitivity in both the original and validation cohorts. In a later analysis, HLA-associated TCR beta chains were found to be more clonally expanded and to have lower generation probabilities than equally common non-associated chains. Strong co-occurrence of HLA alleles, especially DR and DQ, made assigning TCR associations to individual alleles difficult. In a later genetic analysis, a missense DCLRE1C variant was associated with V-gene and J-gene trimming of TCR beta chains, and the association was replicated in an independent cohort. Because some donors lacked HLA typing at each locus, the association tests relied only on the typed subset. The study gave a list of about 170 TCR beta chains associated with cytomegalovirus. The authors suggested that the approach could potentially be extended to other disease states and immunological phenotypes. Only TCR beta chains were sequenced in this cohort, and the absence of alpha or paired-chain data limited detectable features. In vitro tests confirmed that a few of the cytomegalovirus-associated TCR beta chains recognize cytomegalovirus antigens. According to a later analysis, most CMV-associated TCR beta chains appeared to be HLA-restricted, and the HLA associations seemed to be driven largely by CMV exposure. Most TCR sequences were seen in very few donors, while some public TCRs were found in many individuals. According to a later genetic analysis, donors in an Asian-associated ancestry cluster had fewer N-insertions in productive TCRs than the roughly 670-donor mean. In a later analysis, the rate of TCR association differed among HLA loci, with DRB1 alleles having the most associated TCRs and HLA-C alleles having the fewest. The presence/absence analyses assumed that sequencing depth was roughly uniform across donors, and that assumption may not be true. In a later analysis, 16,951 TCR beta sequences were associated with specific HLA alleles at a false discovery rate of 0.05. In an earlier analysis of about 600 of the donors, most TCR beta V segments appeared in productive rearrangements about 87% or about 30% of the time, broadly matching IMGT annotations. A cluster of highly shared sequence variants was judged likely to represent a technical artifact of the sequencing pipeline.

Of note for this clone: This clone's antigen is unknown. It has no much larger one-base neighbor in the sample; base qualities were not kept.

The CDR3 runs 15 residues from the cysteine to the phenylalanine. This entry keeps only the CDR3 DNA: 45 bases, framed from base 1. CDR1 SGHAT and CDR2 FQNNGV are derived from the germline V gene. V loses 0 bases, J loses 1 base, and the germline ends lie 10 bases apart. The cohort was made up of 500 to 850 healthy bone marrow donors. Cohort members were all nominally healthy when sampled, although unrecorded immune exposures were likely present. The donor tested CMV seronegative, placing the donor among the approximately 400 seronegative members of the cohort. Every donor gave a peripheral blood sample, and the peripheral blood mononuclear cells from that sample were used for TCR beta sequencing. Genomic DNA was extracted from the blood cell samples with the Qiagen DNeasy Blood Extraction Kit. Libraries were constructed by the immunoSEQ multiplex PCR assay. For the multiplex PCR, a mixture combining 60 forward primers for TCR Vbeta segments and 13 reverse primers for TCR Jbeta segments was used. The CDR3 region of rearranged TCR beta genes was amplified from genomic DNA by a multiplex PCR assay. On the Illumina HiSeq System, the amplified TCR beta libraries were sequenced as 87-base-pair reads. The source study handled its data this way. In a later analysis, around 80 million unique TCR beta chains were counted across the roughly 700 repertoires, and approximately 11 million of these chains were shared by at least two donors. Raw reads were error-corrected and collapsed into unique sequences with a nearest-neighbor algorithm that merged closely related sequences to remove PCR and sequencing errors. CDR3 sequences were aligned to IMGT reference sequences to assign V, D and J gene segments. For a sequence to be retained, a match of at least six nucleotides to both a V gene segment and a J gene segment was required. Rearrangements were classified as productive when the CDR3 lacked stop codons and remained in frame with V and J, and all other rearrangements were classified as non-productive. CDR3 was defined by IMGT convention, running from the second conserved V-encoded cysteine to the conserved J-encoded phenylalanine. The earlier analysis of 500 to 650 of the donors excluded any sequence lacking an unambiguous match to a single V gene segment. In an earlier analysis of approximately 590 of the donors, a V segment was called functional when productive rearrangements were above 56.7%, and segregating when the standard deviation between donors exceeded 5%. A statistical classification framework was built for diagnosing cytomegalovirus status from the catalog of TCR beta chain sequences. V and J gene assignment, in a later analysis, came from comparing TCR nucleotide sequences with IMGT/GENE-DB human TR gene sequences. A later analysis assigned CDR3 sequences and most-parsimonious VDJ recombination scenarios with the TCRdist pipeline. In a later analysis, each TCR beta chain was defined by its CDR3 amino acid sequence together with its V-gene family, and reads without a unique V-gene family were excluded. As a way to deal with suspected cross-contamination and a sequencing artifact, a later analysis dropped roughly 620 nucleotide sequences that were highly shared and had low generation probability. For each public chain, a later analysis derived a clonal expansion index from normalized ranks of inferred template counts within each repertoire. In a later analysis, generation probabilities were computed with a VDJ recombination model fitted to out-of-frame rearrangements, and the resulting probabilities were checked against IGoR. In a later analysis, hypergeometric tests were used to score TCR-TCR, TCR-HLA and TCR-CMV co-occurrence, with a repertoire-size bias correction applied to TCR pairs. A later analysis estimated false discovery rates by permuting HLA or CMV assignments 20 times. In a later analysis, co-occurring TCRs were grouped using DBSCAN, with TCRdist sequence similarity added in when clustering inside HLA-allele-positive subsets. Co-occurrence clustering excluded repertoires with fewer than 30,000 or more than 120,000 public chains, plus five with anomalous nucleotide sharing. TCRdb's version of the immuneACCESS table is confined to in-frame rearrangements and falls short of the full clone set. An unresolved V gene accounts for under half of the shortfall where checked; the remainder is of unknown origin. D and trimming were read from the DNA, whereas the V and J calls and clone size are those reported in that table. For this sample there are 150,000 to 200,000 clones; about 81% appear just once. Clones ranked in the top ten supply about 1.8% of the sample.

The chain joins TRBV11-2 to TRBJ2-7; the D segment cannot be called with confidence. The clonotype originates from a man between 18 and 29 years old in good health and CMV-seronegative. The source material was PBMCs. The CDR3 here reads CASSLERVVSYEQYF. The DNA is as follows: TGTGCCAGCAGCTTAGAGCGCGTAGTATCCTACGAGCAGTACTTC.